The sequence of this TCR beta chain was determined in a study of prognosis after radiotherapy for stage I lung cancer. Study in general: The non-small cell lung cancer patients were all regarded as unsuitable for surgery on medical grounds.

The genomic DNA TCR beta CDR3 region underwent two rounds of multiplex PCR. With primers specific to each TRBV and TRBJ gene, the first-round PCR was performed. MiXCR, run by TCRdb on the multiplex PCR reads, gives a single entry per CDR3 protein. The sample gives around 8,600 distinct CDR3 sequences, approximately 60% of which show up once; around 18% is in the top ten. The ends lost 4 bases at V and 3 bases at J; junction bases unmatched: 0. The length of the CDR3 is 14 residues. Germline V gives CDR1 LNHDA, CDR2 SQIVND (reference sequence). General study results and limits: The authors reported that TRBV and TRBJ gene usage differed between patients with and without metastases.

As to this clonotype: Its matching antigen is unknown.

Specimen: PBMCs, collected before or after stereotactic body radiation therapy (not recorded which). The V and J genes are TRBV19 and TRBJ2-7; 13 bases fit TRBD2. The sequence derives from a donor aged 50 or older with non-small cell lung cancer. CDR3 region: CASSRTSGSYEQYF. The CDR3 DNA is TGTGCCAGTAGTAGGACTAGCGGGAGCTACGAGCAGTACTTC.